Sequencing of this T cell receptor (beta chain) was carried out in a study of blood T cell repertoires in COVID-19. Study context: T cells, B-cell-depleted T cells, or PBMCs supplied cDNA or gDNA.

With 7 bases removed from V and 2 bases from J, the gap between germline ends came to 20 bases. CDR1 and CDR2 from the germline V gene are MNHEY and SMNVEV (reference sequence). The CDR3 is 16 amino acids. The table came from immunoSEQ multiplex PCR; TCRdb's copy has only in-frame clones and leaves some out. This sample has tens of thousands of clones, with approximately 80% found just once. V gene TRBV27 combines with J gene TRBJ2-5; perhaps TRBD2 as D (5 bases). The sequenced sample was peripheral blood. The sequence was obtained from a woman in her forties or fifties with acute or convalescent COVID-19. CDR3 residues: CASMALGRFQQETQYF. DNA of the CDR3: TGTGCCAGCATGGCCCTGGGGAGATTCCAACAAGAGACCCAGTACTTC.